This T cell receptor (beta chain) was captured by sequencing in a study of T cell repertoires in cytomegalovirus infection. Overall study context: It was recently identified HLA-C-restricted and well-studied HLA-B-restricted CMV epitopes that the study used. Public TCR beta signatures indicated both CMV infection and matching HLA type. Study-level points and caveats: Carriers of CMV plus the relevant HLA were identified by cumulative public TCR beta family frequency. The ex vivo response was dominated by HLA-C-restricted CMV-specific TCR beta clonotypes.

In regard to this clonotype: Its specificity is unknown. The germline gene is not matched at one end of the junction; a read error may be the cause.

TCRdb re-derived calls from the reads in MiXCR, one entry per CDR3 protein. The sample records around 69,000 distinct CDR3 sequences, roughly 20% being singletons. The CDR3 has 13 amino acids. Germline V gene sequence: CDR1 GTSNPN, CDR2 SVGIG (reference sequence). The V and J genes are TRBV30 and TRBJ1-2; tentative D call: TRBD1 (6 bases). This sequence originates from a human donor in good health (CMV status not recorded). Some clones in this sample may be carry-over from other donors' samples. Here the sequenced sample was CD8+ T cells from cultured PBMCs, taken from culture after CMV antigen stimulation. The CDR3 nucleotides are TGTGCCTGGATCCCCCAGGGGAACTATAGCTACACCTTC. It codes for CAWIPQGNYSYTF.